The 8 T cell receptor beta chains below all came from one sample that was sequenced in a study of STAT5B mutations in CD4+ large granular lymphocyte leukemia (dated by TCRdb to between 2021 and 2023). The library was made by the immunoSEQ multiplex PCR assay. Imported from immuneACCESS, the table was reduced by TCRdb to in-frame sequences with V and J called. These copies leave out some clones; in studies compared against another copy, an unresolved V gene accounts for under half, and the cause of the remainder is not known. The sample table contains under 25,000 clones; only one count was recorded for approximately 79% of them. Clones ranked in the top ten supply less than 0.85% of the sample. The sequenced material came from CD4+ T cells from blood buffy coats. These receptors were collected from a human donor in good health.

This clone was counted a few times. This rearrangement joins TRBV4-1 to TRBJ2-6, with a possible D match to TRBD1 (6 bases). CDR1 and CDR2 from the germline V gene are MGHRA and YSYEKL. The V end lost 1 base, the J end lost 0 bases, and 10 bases lay between the germline ends. The CDR3 is 17 residues long. CDR3 nucleotides: TGCGCCAGCAGCCAAGGCCCAGGGGTCTCTGGGGCCAACGTCCTGACTTTC. This translates into CASSQGPGVSGANVLTF.

The gene calls are TRBV10-3 and TRBJ1-1, with D unresolved. This CDR3 region has 13 residues. The germline V gene has CDR1 ENHRY and CDR2 SYGVKD. Trimming left V 7 bases short and J 1 base short, with 10 bases between. CDR3 nucleotide sequence: TGTGCCATCAACAACGGACCGAACACTGAAGCTTTCTTT. The encoded protein is CAINNGPNTEAFF.

This clone was counted a single time. The V and J genes are TRBV7-6 and TRBJ2-3; TRBD1 matches at 9 bases. Germline CDR1 and CDR2: SGHVS and FNYEAQ. The CDR3 length is 14 residues. The J segment lost 3 bases and the V segment lost 3 bases, leaving 1 base of the junction unmatched. This CDR3 reads CASSFGQGTDTQYF. CDR3 nucleotide sequence: TGTGCCAGCAGCTTCGGACAGGGGACAGATACGCAGTATTTT.

There are a few counts of this clone. The chain recombines TRBV2 with TRBJ1-4; D is unresolved. V lost 6 bases and J 5 bases, leaving 16 bases between the germline ends. This CDR3 is built from 15 residues. CDR1 is SNHLY and CDR2 is FYNNEI in the germline V gene. CDR3 sequence reads: CASRDTGLGNEKLFF. In DNA, the CDR3 is TGTGCCAGCAGGGATACGGGATTAGGGAATGAAAAACTGTTTTTT.

The chain couples TRBV5-5 to TRBJ2-2; D possibly corresponds to TRBD2 (6 bases). Germline V gene lookup returns CDR1 SGHKS and CDR2 YYEKEE (reference sequence). V lost 4 bases, J lost 0 bases, and 16 bases lay in between. The CDR3 consists of 17 residues. CDR3 residues: CASSLLIRGTNTGELFF. As DNA, the CDR3 is TGTGCCAGCAGCCTTTTAATTCGGGGGACGAACACCGGGGAGCTGTTTTTT.

This clone appeared a single time. The rearrangement links TRBV5-6 to TRBJ1-2; D possibly corresponds to TRBD1 (6 bases). This CDR3 has 15 residues. Germline lookup yields CDR1 SGHDT and CDR2 YYEEEE. V lost 4 bases to trimming and J lost 4 bases, with 17 bases between them. The CDR3 loop is CASSPRGPAGYGYTF. In DNA form, the CDR3 reads TGTGCCAGCAGCCCCAGGGGCCCGGCCGGCTATGGCTACACCTTC.

The chain couples TRBV6-1 to TRBJ2-3; TRBD1 or TRBD2 may be the D gene (5 bases each). This CDR3 has 14 residues. V was pared by 7 bases and J by 0 bases, with 11 bases between. Looked up from germline, CDR1 is MNHNS and CDR2 is SASEGT. CDR3 sequence reads: CASNTRDSTDTQYF. The CDR3 DNA reads TGTGCCAGCAACACCCGGGACAGCACAGATACGCAGTATTTT.

This clone was seen a handful of times. This rearrangement joins TRBV30 to TRBJ1-1; TRBD1 agrees at 10 bases. V shed 3 bases, J shed 7 bases, and the junction held 8 bases outside the gene matches. CDR1 GTSNPN and CDR2 SVGIG come from the germline V gene (reference sequence). The CDR3 is 14 residues long. The DNA of the CDR3 is TGTGCCTGGAGGGCCCGGGACAGGGGTAGTGAAGCTTTCTTT. Amino acid sequence: CAWRARDRGSEAFF.